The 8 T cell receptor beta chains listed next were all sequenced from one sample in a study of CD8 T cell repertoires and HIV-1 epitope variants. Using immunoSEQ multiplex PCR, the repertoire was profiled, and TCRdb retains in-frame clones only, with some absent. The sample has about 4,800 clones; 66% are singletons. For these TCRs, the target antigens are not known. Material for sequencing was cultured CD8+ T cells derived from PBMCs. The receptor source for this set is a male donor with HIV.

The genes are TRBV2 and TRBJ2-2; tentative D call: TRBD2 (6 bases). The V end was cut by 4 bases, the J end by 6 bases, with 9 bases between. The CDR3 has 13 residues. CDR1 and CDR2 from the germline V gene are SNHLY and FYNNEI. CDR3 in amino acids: CASSGGVSGELFF. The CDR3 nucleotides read TGTGCCAGCAGTGGGGGGGTTTCCGGGGAGCTGTTTTTT.

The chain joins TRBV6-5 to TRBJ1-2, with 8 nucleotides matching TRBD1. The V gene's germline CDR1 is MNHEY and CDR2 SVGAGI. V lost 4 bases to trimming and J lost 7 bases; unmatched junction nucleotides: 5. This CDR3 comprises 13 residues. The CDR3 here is CASSFIQGGGYTF. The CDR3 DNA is TGTGCCAGCAGTTTCATACAGGGGGGTGGCTACACCTTC.

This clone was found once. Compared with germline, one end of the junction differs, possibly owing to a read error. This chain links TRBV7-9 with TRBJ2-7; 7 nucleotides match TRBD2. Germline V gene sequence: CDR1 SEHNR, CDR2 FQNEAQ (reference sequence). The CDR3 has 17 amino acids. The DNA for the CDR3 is TGTGCCAGCAGATTAGATGGTCCTAGCGGAGCCCCCTACGAGCAGTACTTC. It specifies CASRLDGPSGAPYEQYF. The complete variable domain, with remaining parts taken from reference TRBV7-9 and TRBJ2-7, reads DTGVSQNPRHKITKRGQNVTFRCDPISEHNRLYWYRQTLGQGPEFLTYFQNEAQLEKSRLLSDRFSAERPKGSFSTLEIQRTEQGDSAMYLCASRLDGPSGAPYEQYFGPGTRLTVT.

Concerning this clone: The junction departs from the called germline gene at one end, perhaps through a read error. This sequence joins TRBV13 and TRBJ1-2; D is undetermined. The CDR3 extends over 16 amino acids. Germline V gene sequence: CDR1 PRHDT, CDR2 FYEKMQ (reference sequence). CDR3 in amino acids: CASSQDPPDLDYGYTF. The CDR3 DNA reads TGCGCCAGCAGCCAAGATCCCCCAGACTTGGACTATGGCTACACCTTC.

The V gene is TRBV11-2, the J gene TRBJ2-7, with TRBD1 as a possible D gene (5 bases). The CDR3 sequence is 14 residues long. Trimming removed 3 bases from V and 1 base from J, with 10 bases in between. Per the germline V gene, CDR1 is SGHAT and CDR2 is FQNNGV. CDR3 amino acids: CASSFRQISYEQYF. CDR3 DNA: TGTGCCAGCAGCTTCCGACAGATTTCCTACGAGCAGTACTTC. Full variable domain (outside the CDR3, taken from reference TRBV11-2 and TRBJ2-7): EAGVAQSPRYKIIEKRQSVAFWCNPISGHATLYWYQQILGQGPKLLIQFQNNGVVDDSQLPKDRFSAERLKGVDSTLKIQPAKLEDSAVYLCASSFRQISYEQYFGPGTRLTVT.

The CDR3 DNA follows: TGTGCCAGCAGCTTAGGCGGGGGGCCCAACACCGGGGAGCTGTTTTTT. Protein product: CASSLGGGPNTGELFF. The chain combines TRBV13 with TRBJ2-2; tentatively, D is TRBD2 (7 bases). In germline, CDR1 is PRHDT, CDR2 FYEKMQ (reference sequence). Deletions cut 0 bases from V and 2 bases from J, with 10 bases between. This CDR3 spans 16 amino acids. Full variable domain (missing parts from reference TRBV13 and TRBJ2-2): AAGVIQSPRHLIKEKRETATLKCYPIPRHDTVYWYQQGPGQDPQFLISFYEKMQSDKGSIPDRFSAQQFSDYHSELNMSSLELGDSALYFCASSLGGGPNTGELFFGEGSRLTVL.

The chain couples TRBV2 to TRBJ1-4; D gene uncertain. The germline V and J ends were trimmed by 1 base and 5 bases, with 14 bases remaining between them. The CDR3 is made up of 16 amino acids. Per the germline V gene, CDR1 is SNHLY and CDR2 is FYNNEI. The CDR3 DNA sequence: TGTGCCAGCAGTGAAGTCCCGGGGTCGATAAATGAAAAACTGTTTTTT. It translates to CASSEVPGSINEKLFF.

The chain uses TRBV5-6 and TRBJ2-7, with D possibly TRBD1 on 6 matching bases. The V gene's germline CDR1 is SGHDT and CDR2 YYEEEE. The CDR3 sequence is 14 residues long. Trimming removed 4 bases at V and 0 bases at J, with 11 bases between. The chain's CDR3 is CASSLQGISYEQYF. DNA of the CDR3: TGTGCCAGCAGCCTACAGGGAATCTCCTACGAGCAGTACTTC.